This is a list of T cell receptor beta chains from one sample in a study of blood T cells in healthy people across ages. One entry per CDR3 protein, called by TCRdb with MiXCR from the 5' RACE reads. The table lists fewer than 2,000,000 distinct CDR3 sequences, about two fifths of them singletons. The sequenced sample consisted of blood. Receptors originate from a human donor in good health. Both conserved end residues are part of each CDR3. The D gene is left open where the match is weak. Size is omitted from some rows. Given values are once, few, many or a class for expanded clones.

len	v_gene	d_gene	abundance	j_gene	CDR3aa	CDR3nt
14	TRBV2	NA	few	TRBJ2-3	CASSGRTVTDTQYF	TGTGCCAGCAGTGGAAGGACAGTCACAGATACGCAGTATTTT
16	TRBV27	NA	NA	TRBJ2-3	CASSFHPRRSTDTQYF	TGTGCCAGCAGTTTCCACCCCCGGAGGAGCACAGATACGCAGTATTTT
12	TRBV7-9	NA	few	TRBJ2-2	CASSFGSGELFF	TGTGCCAGCAGCTTTGGGTCCGGGGAGCTGTTTTTT
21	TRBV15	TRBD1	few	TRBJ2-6	CATSRVCLGQGASSGANVLTF	TGTGCCACCAGCAGAGTTTGCCTGGGACAGGGGGCGAGTTCTGGGGCCAACGTCCTGACTTTC
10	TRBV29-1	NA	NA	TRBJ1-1	CSVESFEAFF	TGCAGCGTTGAGTCCTTTGAAGCTTTCTTT
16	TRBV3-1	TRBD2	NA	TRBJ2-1	CAGSQRGSSSYNEQFF	TGTGCCGGCAGCCAGCGGGGTTCTAGCTCCTACAATGAGCAGTTCTTC
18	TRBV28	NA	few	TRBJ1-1	CASSLKLGGGAGNTEAFF	TGTGCCAGCAGTTTAAAGCTAGGTGGAGGGGCGGGGAACACTGAAGCTTTCTTT
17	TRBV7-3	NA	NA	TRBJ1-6	CASSLRPPSQGKSPLHF	TGTGCCAGCAGCCTCAGGCCCCCGTCACAGGGTAAATCACCCCTCCACTTT
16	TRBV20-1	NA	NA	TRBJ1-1	CSAIPHGGARNTEAFF	TGCAGTGCCATACCCCACGGGGGGGCACGGAACACTGAAGCTTTCTTT
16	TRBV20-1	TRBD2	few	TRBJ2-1	CSARDDWTSGRGEQFF	TGCAGTGCTAGAGATGATTGGACTAGCGGACGGGGTGAGCAGTTCTTC
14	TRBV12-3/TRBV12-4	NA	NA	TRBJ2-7	CASSLEVAGDEQYF	TGTGCCAGCAGTTTAGAGGTCGCAGGGGACGAGCAGTACTTC
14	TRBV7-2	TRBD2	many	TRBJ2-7	CASSLGGGANEQYF	TGTGCCAGCAGCTTAGGCGGGGGGGCAAACGAGCAGTACTTC
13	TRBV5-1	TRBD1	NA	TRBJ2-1	CASSDLQGNEQFF	TGCGCCAGCAGCGACTTACAGGGGAATGAGCAGTTCTTC
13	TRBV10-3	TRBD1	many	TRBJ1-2	CAITIDRGYGYTF	TGTGCCATCACGATTGACAGGGGATATGGCTACACCTTC
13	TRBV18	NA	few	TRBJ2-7	CASPPPGGVEQYF	TGTGCCAGCCCACCCCCCGGAGGGGTCGAGCAGTACTTC
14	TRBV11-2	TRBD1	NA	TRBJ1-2	CASSYRDRKGGYTF	TGTGCCAGCAGCTACAGGGACAGGAAAGGTGGCTACACCTTC
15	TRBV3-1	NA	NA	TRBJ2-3	CASSQDQGLTDTQYF	TGTGCCAGCAGCCAAGATCAAGGCCTCACAGATACGCAGTATTTT
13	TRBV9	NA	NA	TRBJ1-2	CASSVQPGDGYTF	TGTGCCAGCAGCGTCCAGCCGGGGGATGGCTACACCTTC
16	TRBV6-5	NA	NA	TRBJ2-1	CASNRDINVGDNEQFF	TGTGCCAGCAACCGAGACATAAACGTAGGCGACAATGAGCAGTTCTTC
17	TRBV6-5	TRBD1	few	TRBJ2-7	CASSSTIWPGQGNEQYF	TGTGCCAGCAGTTCAACCATTTGGCCGGGACAGGGGAACGAGCAGTACTTC
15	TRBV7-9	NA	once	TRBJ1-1	CASSFFQEGNTEAFF	TGTGCCAGCAGCTTCTTTCAGGAAGGGAACACTGAAGCTTTCTTT
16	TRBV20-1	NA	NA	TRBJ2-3	CSALHLRGGGTDTQYF	TGCAGTGCCTTGCATTTGAGGGGCGGGGGCACAGATACGCAGTATTTT
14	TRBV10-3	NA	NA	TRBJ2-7	CAIRDAGSSYEQYF	TGTGCCATCAGGGATGCCGGGAGCTCCTACGAGCAGTACTTC
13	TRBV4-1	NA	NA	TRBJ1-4	CASSQDPGTQLFF	TGCGCCAGCAGCCAAGATCCCGGGACACAACTGTTTTTT
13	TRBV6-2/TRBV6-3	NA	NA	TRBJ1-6	CASSYEYNSPLHF	TGTGCCAGCAGTTACGAGTATAATTCACCCCTCCACTTT
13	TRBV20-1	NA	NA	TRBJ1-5	CSAGPIQGQPQHF	TGCAGTGCTGGCCCCATACAGGGCCAGCCCCAGCATTTT
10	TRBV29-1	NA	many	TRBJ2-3	CSGRTDTQYF	TGCAGCGGACGCACAGATACGCAGTATTTT